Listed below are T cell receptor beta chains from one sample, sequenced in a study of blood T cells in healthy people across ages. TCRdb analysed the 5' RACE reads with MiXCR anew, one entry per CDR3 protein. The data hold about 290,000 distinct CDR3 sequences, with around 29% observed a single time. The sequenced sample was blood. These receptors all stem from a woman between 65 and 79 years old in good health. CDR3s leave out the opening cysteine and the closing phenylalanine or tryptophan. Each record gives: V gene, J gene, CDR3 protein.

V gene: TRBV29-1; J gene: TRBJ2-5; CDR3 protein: SVSQGRETQY
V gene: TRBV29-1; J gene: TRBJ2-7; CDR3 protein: SVAYGAALSYEQY
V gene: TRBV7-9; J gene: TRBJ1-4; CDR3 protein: ASSPAATTNEKLF
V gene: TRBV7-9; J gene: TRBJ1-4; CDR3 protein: ASSPGQGHEKLF
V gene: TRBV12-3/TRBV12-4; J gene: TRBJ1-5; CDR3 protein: ASGDRGTNQPQH
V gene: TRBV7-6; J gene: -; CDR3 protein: ASSLIPGGETQY
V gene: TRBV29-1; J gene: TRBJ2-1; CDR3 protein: SVEEPGTSLGNEQF
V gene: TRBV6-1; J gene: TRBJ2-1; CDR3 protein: ASCTEGRAYNEQF
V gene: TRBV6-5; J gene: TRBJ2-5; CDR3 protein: ASSEQGARETQY
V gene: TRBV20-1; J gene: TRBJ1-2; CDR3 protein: SAFSGANYGYT
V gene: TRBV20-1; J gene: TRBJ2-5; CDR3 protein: SGLLMETQY
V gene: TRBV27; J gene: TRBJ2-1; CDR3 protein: ASSPDRDPLNEQF
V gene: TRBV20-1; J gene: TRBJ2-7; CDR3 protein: SARDGREALYEQY
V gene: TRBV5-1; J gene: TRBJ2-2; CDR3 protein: ASGPSRGGSSPGELF
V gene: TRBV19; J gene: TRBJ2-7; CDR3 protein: ASTPSGTGGEQY
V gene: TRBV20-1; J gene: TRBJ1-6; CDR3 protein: SARHGSSYNSPLH
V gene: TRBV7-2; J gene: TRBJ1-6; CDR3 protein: ASSWGQTNNSPLH
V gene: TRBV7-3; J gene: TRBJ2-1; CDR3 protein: ASSARYEGYNEQF
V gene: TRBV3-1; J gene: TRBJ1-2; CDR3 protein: ASSQRVFYGYT
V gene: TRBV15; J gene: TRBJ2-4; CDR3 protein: ATSREAQGIKNIQY
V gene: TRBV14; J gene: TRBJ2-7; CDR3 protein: AGGLENYEQY
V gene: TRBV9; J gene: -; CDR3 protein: ASSVEGRGANEQF
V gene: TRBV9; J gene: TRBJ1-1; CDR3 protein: IGDRTGAF
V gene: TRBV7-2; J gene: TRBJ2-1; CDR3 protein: ASSLTGTRVGNEQF
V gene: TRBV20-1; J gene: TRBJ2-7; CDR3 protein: SASKGAGQNEQY
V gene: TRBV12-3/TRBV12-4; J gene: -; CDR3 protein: ASSLSATSGQTQY
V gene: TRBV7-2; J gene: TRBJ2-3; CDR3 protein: ASSLEGLASDTQY
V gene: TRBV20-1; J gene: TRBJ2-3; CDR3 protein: SARDISSVGTDTQY
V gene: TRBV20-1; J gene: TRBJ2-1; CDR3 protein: SAPELGNNEQF
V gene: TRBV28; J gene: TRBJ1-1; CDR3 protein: ASSRSTGRLEAF
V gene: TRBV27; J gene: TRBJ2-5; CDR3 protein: ASSSTGTQY
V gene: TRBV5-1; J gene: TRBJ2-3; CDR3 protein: ASSLLGKGTDTQY
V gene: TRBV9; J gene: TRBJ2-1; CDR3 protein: ASSATAGATYNEQF
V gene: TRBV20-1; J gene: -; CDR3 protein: SATEDRGYEQY
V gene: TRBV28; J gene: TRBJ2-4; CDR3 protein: ASSLRGTVQY
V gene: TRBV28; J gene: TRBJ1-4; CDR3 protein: ASRGGPGMNEKLF